The clone carrying this T cell receptor (beta chain) was detected only once. Trimming removed 6 bases from V and 8 bases from J; junction bases left unmatched: 14. The CDR3 runs 15 residues. Germline CDR1 is MDHEN and CDR2 is SYDVKM. This sample was taken from a study of shared clonotypes between healthy human individuals. A deep-level run was used for the assay. Each replicate PCR on the sorted subsets used 200 ng DNA (around 30,000 T cell genomes). The protocol was immunoSEQ multiplex PCR, while the TCRdb copy is restricted to in-frame clones and leaves out a portion. The sample yields about 2,500,000 clones, about 92% seen once.

Sequenced input: naive CD4+ T cells sorted from blood. The subset denotes: CD45RA+ positively selected. This sequence originates from a man aged 18 to 29 in good health. The genes are TRBV28 and TRBJ1-2; TRBD1 matches 8 bases. For the CDR3, the DNA is TGTGCCAGCAGCCCCCCGCCGGGGACAGGTCTGGGCTACACCTTC. This codes for CASSPPPGTGLGYTF.